A single sample is the source of the 15 T cell receptor beta chains below, sequenced in a study of cytomegalovirus exposure and HLA in healthy donors. Both 60 Vbeta primers and 13 Jbeta primers went into the PCR. Profiling relied on immunoSEQ multiplex PCR, and the TCRdb table lists in-frame clones only, not all of them. The data show under 200,000 clones, about 84% seen once. Sequencing was done on a sample of PBMCs. These TCRs come from a man in his fifties or sixties in good health and CMV-seropositive.

The gene calls are TRBV29-1 and TRBJ2-5; no clear D gene. Trimming pared 2 bases from V and 2 bases from J, leaving 6 bases between. The CDR3 has 12 amino acids. Germline V gene sequence: CDR1 SQVTM, CDR2 ANQGSEA. The CDR3 is CSVEQAQETQYF. The CDR3 DNA follows: TGCAGCGTTGAACAGGCGCAAGAGACCCAGTACTTC.

The chain has TRBV28 and TRBJ1-5; D may be TRBD1 (5 bases). From germline, CDR1 is MDHEN and CDR2 SYDVKM. The CDR3 spans 15 residues. Trimming pared 6 bases from V and 5 bases from J, leaving 17 bases between. The CDR3 DNA follows: TGTGCCAGCAGCCCCCCGGGGGGACTGGATCAGCCCCAGCATTTT. Translated, it gives CASSPPGGLDQPQHF.

The rearrangement joins TRBV2 to TRBJ1-5, with D hard to call. Germline lookup yields CDR1 SNHLY and CDR2 FYNNEI. The CDR3 runs 14 residues. V lost 4 bases, J lost 0 bases, and 7 bases lay in between. CDR3 coding DNA: TGTGCCAGCAGTGGCGGATATAGCAATCAGCCCCAGCATTTT. This translates into CASSGGYSNQPQHF.

V usage is TRBV15 and J usage is TRBJ1-5; no clear D gene. Germline loops: CDR1 LNHNV, CDR2 YYDKDF (reference sequence). Trimming cost V 6 bases and J 0 bases, with 9 bases left between them. This CDR3 has 14 residues. The DNA of the CDR3 is TGTGCCACCAGGTCTTATTATAGCAATCAGCCCCAGCATTTT. Protein product: CATRSYYSNQPQHF.

The chain joins TRBV4-1 to TRBJ1-6, with D unclear. CDR1 and CDR2 (germline): MGHRA, YSYEKL. CDR3 length: 12 residues. The V end lost 4 bases, the J end lost 9 bases, and 7 bases lay between the germline ends. Here the CDR3 reads CASSRGTSPLHF. CDR3 sequence (DNA): TGCGCCAGCAGCCGCGGAACTTCACCCCTCCACTTT.

The chain recombines TRBV7-8 with TRBJ2-5, with 10 bases lining up with TRBD1. Germline V gives CDR1 SGHVS, CDR2 FQNEAQ. The CDR3 spans 15 residues. J lost 1 base, V lost 5 bases, and 4 bases had no gene match. The DNA of the CDR3 is TGTGCCAGCAGCCGGGACAGGGGAAGCCAAGAGACCCAGTACTTC. This codes for CASSRDRGSQETQYF.

The chain is built from TRBV18 and TRBJ2-7; 8 bases map to TRBD2. The CDR3 runs 16 residues. CDR1 is KGHSH, CDR2 LQKENI, per germline. Trimming removed 2 bases from V and 2 bases from J; junction bases left unmatched: 8. The CDR3 nucleotides read TGTGCCAGCTCACCAGGATTAGCGGGATCTACCTACGAGCAGTACTTC. Translated: CASSPGLAGSTYEQYF.

The chain uses TRBV4-2 and TRBJ2-4; a possible D gene is TRBD1 (6 bases). V was shortened by 0 bases and J by 2 bases, with 11 bases between the two germline ends. The length of the CDR3 is 16 residues. Per germline, CDR1 LGHNA and CDR2 YNFKEQ. In nucleotides, the CDR3 is TGTGCCAGCAGCCAAGATCCTAGGGGGACCAAAAACATTCAGTACTTC. This translates into CASSQDPRGTKNIQYF.

In nucleotides, the CDR3 is TGCGCCAGCAGCCAAGGGACTAGCGGGAGGCCCCCCCAGGAGACCCAGTACTTC. Protein sequence: CASSQGTSGRPPQETQYF. The chain recombines TRBV4-1 with TRBJ2-5; 14 bases match TRBD2. CDR1 MGHRA and CDR2 YSYEKL come from the germline V gene. There are 18 residues in the CDR3. With 1 base clipped from V and 5 bases from J, the junction kept 9 bases outside the gene matches.

The chain employs TRBV6-1 and TRBJ1-2; D unclear. Germline V CDR1 and CDR2: MNHNS, SASEGT. The germline V and J ends were trimmed by 3 bases and 4 bases, with 6 bases remaining between them. CDR3 length equals 12 residues. CDR3 bases: TGTGCCAGCAGTGACACGAGCTATGGCTACACCTTC. This codes for CASSDTSYGYTF.

The chain combines TRBV7-9 with TRBJ2-4; 9 bases align to TRBD1. Germline CDR1 SEHNR, CDR2 FQNEAQ (reference sequence). The junction had 5 bases not matched to a gene; V was cut back by 3 bases and J by 2 bases. CDR3 length equals 16 residues. The chain's CDR3 is CASSFDGTGTKNIQYF. For the CDR3, the DNA is TGTGCCAGCAGCTTCGATGGGACAGGGACCAAAAACATTCAGTACTTC. Looking up the rest from reference TRBV7-9 and TRBJ2-4 gives the full variable domain: DTGVSQNPRHKITKRGQNVTFRCDPISEHNRLYWYRQTLGQGPEFLTYFQNEAQLEKSRLLSDRFSAERPKGSFSTLEIQRTEQGDSAMYLCASSFDGTGTKNIQYFGAGTRLSVL.

The chain joins TRBV28 to TRBJ2-5, with D possibly being TRBD2 (7 bases). Germline-derived CDR1 and CDR2 are MDHEN and SYDVKM. Between the trimmed V and J ends, which lost 9 bases and 5 bases, there was a span of 19 bases. The CDR3 loop spans 14 amino acids. This CDR3 reads CASLKGGPYETQYF. The CDR3 DNA follows: TGTGCCAGTTTAAAGGGGGGGCCCTATGAGACCCAGTACTTC. The full variable domain, completed using reference TRBV28 and TRBJ2-5, is DVKVTQSSRYLVKRTGEKVFLECVQDMDHENMFWYRQDPGLGLRLIYFSYDVKMKEKGDIPEGYSVSREKKERFSLILESASTNQTSMYLCASLKGGPYETQYFGPGTRLLVL.

This clone has only one observation. This chain connects TRBV28 to TRBJ2-7, with TRBD2 identical over 7 bases. The CDR3 totals 14 residues. CDR1 is MDHEN, CDR2 SYDVKM, per germline. Unmatched junction bases numbered 2, after V lost 0 bases and J lost 3 bases. The CDR3 DNA reads as TGTGCCAGCAGTTTATGGACTAGCCTCTACGAGCAGTACTTC. Translating it yields CASSLWTSLYEQYF. Drawing the rest from reference TRBV28 and TRBJ2-7, the complete variable domain is DVKVTQSSRYLVKRTGEKVFLECVQDMDHENMFWYRQDPGLGLRLIYFSYDVKMKEKGDIPEGYSVSREKKERFSLILESASTNQTSMYLCASSLWTSLYEQYFGPGTRLTVT.

This chain joins TRBV6-4 and TRBJ2-1, with 7 bases that match TRBD2. The V and J ends lost 5 bases and 4 bases, in that order; junction bases with no gene match: 8. Germline CDR1 is MRHNA and CDR2 is SNTAGT. This CDR3 spans 15 amino acids. Written as DNA, the CDR3 is TGTGCCAGCAGTCCCCAGGCGGGAGCTTACAATGAGCAGTTCTTC. This gives the protein CASSPQAGAYNEQFF.

The gene calls are TRBV11-2 and TRBJ2-1; 7 positions match TRBD1. This CDR3 contains 16 residues. Trimming took 1 base from V and 5 from J; bases not matched to a gene: 8. Germline V lookup: CDR1 SGHAT, CDR2 FQNNGV. The CDR3 region has the DNA TGTGCCAGCAGCTTAGCAGGAGGTACAGGGGACAATGAGCAGTTCTTC. Translation: CASSLAGGTGDNEQFF. Supplemented by reference TRBV11-2 and TRBJ2-1, the full variable domain reads EAGVAQSPRYKIIEKRQSVAFWCNPISGHATLYWYQQILGQGPKLLIQFQNNGVVDDSQLPKDRFSAERLKGVDSTLKIQPAKLEDSAVYLCASSLAGGTGDNEQFFGPGTRLTVL.